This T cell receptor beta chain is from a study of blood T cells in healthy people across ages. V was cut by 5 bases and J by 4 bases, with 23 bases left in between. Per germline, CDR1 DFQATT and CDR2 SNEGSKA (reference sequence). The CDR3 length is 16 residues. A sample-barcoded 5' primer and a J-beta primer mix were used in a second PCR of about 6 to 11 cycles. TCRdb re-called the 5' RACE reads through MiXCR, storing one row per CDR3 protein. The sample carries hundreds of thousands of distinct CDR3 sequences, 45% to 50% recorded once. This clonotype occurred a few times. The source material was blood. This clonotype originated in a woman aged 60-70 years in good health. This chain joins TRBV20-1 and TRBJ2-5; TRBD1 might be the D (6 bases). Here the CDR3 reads CSALRQVAPLGETQYF. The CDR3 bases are TGCAGTGCTTTAAGACAGGTAGCCCCCTTGGGAGAGACCCAGTACTTC.